The T cell receptor (beta chain) described here comes from a study of technical replicates of blood from several donors. TCRdb's table, derived via immunoSEQ multiplex PCR, lists solely in-frame clones and lacks some. The table includes roughly 100,000 clones, about 95% detected once. CDR3 length: 15 residues. Trimming left V 5 bases short and J 4 bases short, with 14 bases between. Germline CDR1 reads SEHNR; CDR2 reads FQNEAQ (reference sequence). The V gene is TRBV7-9, the J gene TRBJ2-2, with D perhaps matching TRBD1 (5 bases). This receptor was obtained from a human donor in good health. Sequences were obtained from T cells isolated from PBMCs. The CDR3 DNA reads TGTGCCAGCAGCCACAGGAGTTCAGGCACCGGGGAGCTGTTTTTT. Its protein is CASSHRSSGTGELFF.